This is a list of T cell receptor beta chains from one sample in a study of blood T cells in healthy people across ages. TCRdb used MiXCR to reprocess the 5' RACE reads, holding one entry per CDR3 protein. The sample records around 1,500,000 distinct CDR3 sequences, 28% being singletons. The specimen was blood. Every receptor here comes from a woman aged 30 to 39 in good health. CDR3s include the opening cysteine and the closing phenylalanine or tryptophan. The D gene is left open where the match is weak. Not every row has a clone size; where given, it reads once, few, many or a size class.

d_call clone_size j_call v_call cdr3_aa cdr3_nt
TRBD1 many TRBJ2-7 TRBV4-1 CASSQTRTGAYEQYF TGCGCCAGCAGCCAAACCCGGACAGGGGCCTACGAGCAGTACTTC
TRBD2 many TRBJ2-7 TRBV28 CASRPRGRGGREQYF TGTGCCAGCAGGCCCCGGGGGAGGGGAGGGAGAGAGCAGTACTTC
NA few TRBJ2-6 TRBV9 CASSATSSSGANVLTF TGTGCCAGCAGCGCGACATCAAGCTCTGGGGCCAACGTCCTGACTTTC
TRBD2 NA TRBJ2-1 TRBV20-1 CSAPRTSGRTYNEQFF TGCAGTGCTCCTCGGACTAGCGGGAGGACCTACAATGAGCAGTTCTTC
TRBD1 many TRBJ2-7 TRBV11-2 CASRRQGADYEQYF TGTGCCAGCAGGAGACAGGGGGCCGACTACGAGCAGTACTTC
TRBD2 many TRBJ2-3 TRBV29-1 CSVERGEATDTQYF TGCAGCGTCGAGCGGGGGGAAGCCACAGATACGCAGTATTTT
NA many TRBJ2-1 TRBV7-6 CASSREPLGNEQFF TGTGCCAGCAGCCGAGAGCCCTTAGGCAATGAGCAGTTCTTC
NA few TRBJ2-1 TRBV30 CAWTLYGRGQSYNEQFF TGTGCCTGGACTCTCTACGGGAGGGGACAGTCCTACAATGAGCAGTTCTTC
NA few TRBJ1-2 TRBV14 CASSQELRARGYTF TGTGCCAGCAGCCAAGAACTTCGTGCCCGTGGCTACACCTTC
TRBD2 few TRBJ2-3 TRBV5-1 CASSGASSLADSTDTQYF TGCGCCAGCAGCGGAGCCTCCTCGCTAGCGGATAGCACAGATACGCAGTATTTT
NA many TRBJ1-2 TRBV12-3/TRBV12-4 CASSSFRGYYGYTF TGTGCCAGCAGTAGCTTTCGGGGGTACTATGGCTACACCTTC
TRBD2 NA TRBJ2-1 TRBV12-3/TRBV12-4 CASSYSSGSSSYNEQFF TGTGCCAGCAGTTATTCTAGCGGGAGTTCCTCCTACAATGAGCAGTTCTTC
NA NA TRBJ2-5 TRBV12-3/TRBV12-4 CASSPERNEQYF TGTGCCAGCAGCCCTGAGCGTAATGAGCAGTACTTC
TRBD2 many TRBJ2-1 TRBV29-1 CSVGGLAWNEQFF TGCAGCGTTGGTGGACTAGCGTGGAATGAGCAGTTCTTC
NA NA TRBJ2-3 TRBV10-3 CATGERTADTQYF TGTGCCACCGGAGAGCGGACAGCAGATACGCAGTATTTT
NA NA TRBJ1-2 TRBV7-2 CASSPNGAGYYGYTF TGTGCCAGCAGCCCGAACGGAGCGGGTTACTATGGCTACACCTTC
NA few TRBJ2-3 TRBV21-1 CASPQRTSGIGTDTQYF TGTGCCAGTCCCCAAAGGACTAGCGGGATTGGCACAGATACGCAGTATTTT
NA NA TRBJ2-1 TRBV6-1 CAIRGGQRVDEQFF TGTGCCATCAGGGGGGGACAGAGGGTTGATGAGCAGTTCTTC
NA few TRBJ2-7 TRBV27 CASRGEPAVSSYEQYF TGTGCCAGTAGGGGGGAGCCAGCCGTAAGCTCCTACGAGCAGTACTTC
NA NA TRBJ2-7 TRBV28 CANSLGRSYEQYF TGTGCCAACAGTTTGGGCAGGTCCTACGAGCAGTACTTC
NA many TRBJ1-2 TRBV7-2 CASSLGRIYGYTF TGTGCCAGCAGCTTAGGACGGATCTATGGCTACACCTTC
NA NA TRBJ1-2 TRBV5-1 CASSFPGLLYGHTF TGCGCCAGCAGCTTTCCCGGTTTGCTTTATGGCCACACCTTC
NA few TRBJ1-1 TRBV30 CAWSPTTANTEAFF TGTGCCTGGAGTCCCACGACAGCAAACACTGAAGCTTTCTTT
NA few TRBJ2-3 TRBV9 CASSAVTNTDTQYF TGTGCCAGCAGCGCAGTCACCAACACAGATACGCAGTATTTT
NA few TRBJ2-5 TRBV12-3/TRBV12-4 CASSLASQTLETQYF TGTGCCAGCAGTTTAGCGTCGCAAACTCTGGAGACCCAGTACTTC
NA many TRBJ2-4 TRBV20-1 CSASTDRNRNIQYF TGCAGTGCTTCCACTGACAGGAATAGAAACATTCAGTACTTC
NA NA TRBJ2-5 TRBV9 CASSVVTEETQYF TGTGCCAGCAGCGTAGTAACGGAAGAGACCCAGTACTTC
TRBD1 few TRBJ1-2 TRBV4-1 CASSQPPGTGVHYGYTF TGCGCCAGCAGCCAACCTCCCGGGACAGGGGTCCACTATGGCTACACCTTC
TRBD2 few TRBJ2-1 TRBV5-1 CASSLRGRDGDEQFF TGCGCCAGCAGCTTGCGCGGGAGGGACGGGGATGAGCAGTTCTTC
NA many TRBJ2-1 TRBV3-1 CASSPDGDEQFF TGTGCCAGCAGCCCCGACGGCGATGAGCAGTTCTTC
NA NA TRBJ2-5 TRBV12-3/TRBV12-4 CASRMGRAGEQYF TGTGCCAGCAGGATGGGACGTGCCGGGGAGCAGTACTTC
NA NA TRBJ1-4 TRBV12-3/TRBV12-4 CASNFRGEGEKLFF TGTGCCAGCAACTTTAGGGGTGAGGGCGAAAAACTGTTTTTT
TRBD2 few TRBJ2-3 TRBV5-1 CASSLEGAGGLEDTQYF TGCGCCAGCAGCCTAGAGGGCGCGGGGGGGCTGGAAGATACGCAGTATTTT
NA many TRBJ2-1 TRBV7-9 CASSLVRSNEQFF TGTGCCAGCAGCTTGGTACGTTCGAATGAGCAGTTCTTC
TRBD1 many TRBJ2-1 TRBV20-1 CSARAPGQENYNEQFF TGCAGTGCTAGAGCCCCGGGACAGGAGAACTACAATGAGCAGTTCTTC
NA few TRBJ1-1 TRBV6-2/TRBV6-3 CATGGLGTEAFF TGTGCCACCGGGGGGCTCGGCACTGAAGCTTTCTTT
TRBD1 few TRBJ1-5 TRBV28 CASRHRRGQEIYSNQPQHF TGTGCCAGCAGACACCGGCGGGGACAGGAGATTTATAGCAATCAGCCCCAGCATTTT
NA many TRBJ2-7 TRBV5-1 CASSSESSYEQYF TGCGCCAGCAGCTCGGAAAGCTCCTACGAGCAGTACTTC
NA NA TRBJ2-3 TRBV21-1 CASGNEGETGTGKDTQYF TGTGCCAGCGGAAATGAGGGGGAGACAGGGACGGGGAAAGATACGCAGTATTTT
TRBD1 few TRBJ2-3 TRBV7-9 CASSFSPTGEDTQYF TGTGCCAGCAGCTTTAGCCCGACAGGGGAAGATACGCAGTATTTT
NA NA TRBJ2-1 TRBV29-1 CSVVSGAHTYNEQFF TGCAGCGTTGTTTCGGGGGCCCACACCTACAATGAGCAGTTCTTC
TRBD1 once TRBJ1-5 TRBV6-2/TRBV6-3 CASSNGQGRNQPQHF TGTGCCAGCAGTAACGGACAGGGACGCAATCAGCCCCAGCATTTT
TRBD2 NA TRBJ2-1 TRBV7-2 CASSSGIAGDNEQFF TGTGCCAGCAGCTCAGGCATAGCGGGAGACAATGAGCAGTTCTTC
NA many TRBJ2-6 TRBV12-3/TRBV12-4 CASSLGYIPSGANVLTF TGTGCCAGCAGTTTAGGGTACATCCCCTCTGGGGCCAACGTCCTGACTTTC
NA few TRBJ2-5 TRBV7-7 CASSPSEGGVETQYF TGTGCCAGCAGCCCCAGCGAAGGTGGGGTTGAGACCCAGTACTTC
TRBD2 few TRBJ2-1 TRBV20-1 CSARQGSLAGGYNEQFF TGCAGTGCGCGCCAGGGCTCACTAGCGGGGGGGTACAATGAGCAGTTCTTC
NA NA TRBJ1-1 TRBV12-3/TRBV12-4 CASSLGQARGKAFF TGTGCCAGCAGTTTAGGACAGGCGAGAGGTAAAGCTTTCTTT
TRBD1 NA TRBJ2-7 TRBV6-2/TRBV6-3 CASRPGTGGSYEQYF TGTGCCAGCAGACCCGGGACAGGGGGCAGTTACGAGCAGTACTTC
NA NA TRBJ2-1 TRBV7-2 CATTLRIGESVRDEQFF TGTGCCACCACTTTAAGGATCGGGGAATCAGTGAGGGATGAGCAGTTCTTC
TRBD2 few TRBJ2-3 TRBV10-2 CASNPSGSSDAQYF TGCGCCAGCAACCCTAGCGGATCTTCAGATGCGCAGTATTTT
NA many TRBJ2-1 TRBV29-1 CSVAKSYNEQFF TGCAGCGTTGCTAAATCCTACAATGAGCAGTTCTTC
TRBD2 NA TRBJ2-1 TRBV27 CASSMTGGAEQFF TGTGCCAGTAGTATGACGGGGGGGGCTGAGCAGTTCTTC